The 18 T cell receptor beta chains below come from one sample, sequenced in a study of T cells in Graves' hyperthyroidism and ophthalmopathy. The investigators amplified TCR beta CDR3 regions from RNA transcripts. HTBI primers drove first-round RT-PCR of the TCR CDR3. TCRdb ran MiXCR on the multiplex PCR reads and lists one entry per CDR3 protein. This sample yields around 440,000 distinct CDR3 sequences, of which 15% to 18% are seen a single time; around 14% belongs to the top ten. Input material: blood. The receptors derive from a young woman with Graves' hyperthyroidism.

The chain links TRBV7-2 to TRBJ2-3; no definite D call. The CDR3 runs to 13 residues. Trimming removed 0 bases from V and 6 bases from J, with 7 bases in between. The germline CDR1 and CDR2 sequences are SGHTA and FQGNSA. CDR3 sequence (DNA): TGTGCCAGCAGCTTAGCGAGGCAGGATACGCAGTATTTT. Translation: CASSLARQDTQYF.

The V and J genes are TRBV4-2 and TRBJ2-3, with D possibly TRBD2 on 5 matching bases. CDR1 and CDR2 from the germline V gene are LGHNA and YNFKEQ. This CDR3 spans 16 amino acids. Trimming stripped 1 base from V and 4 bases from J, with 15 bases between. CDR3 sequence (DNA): TGTGCCAGCAGCCAAGTAATCCTAGCCAGTGCAGATACGCAGTATTTT. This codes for CASSQVILASADTQYF.

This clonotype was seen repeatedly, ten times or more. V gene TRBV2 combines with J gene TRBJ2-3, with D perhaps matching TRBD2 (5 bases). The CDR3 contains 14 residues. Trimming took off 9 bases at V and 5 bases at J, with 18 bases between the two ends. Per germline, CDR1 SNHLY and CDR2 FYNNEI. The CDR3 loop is CASRPLGVKDTQYF. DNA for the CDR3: TGTGCCAGTAGGCCCCTCGGGGTTAAAGATACGCAGTATTTT.

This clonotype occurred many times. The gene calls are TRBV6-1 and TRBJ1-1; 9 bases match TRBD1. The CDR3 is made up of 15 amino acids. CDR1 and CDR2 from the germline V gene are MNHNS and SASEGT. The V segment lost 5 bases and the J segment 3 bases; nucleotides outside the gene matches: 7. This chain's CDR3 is CASSPRDRAYTEAFF. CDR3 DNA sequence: TGTGCCAGCAGTCCTCGGGACAGGGCGTACACTGAAGCTTTCTTT.

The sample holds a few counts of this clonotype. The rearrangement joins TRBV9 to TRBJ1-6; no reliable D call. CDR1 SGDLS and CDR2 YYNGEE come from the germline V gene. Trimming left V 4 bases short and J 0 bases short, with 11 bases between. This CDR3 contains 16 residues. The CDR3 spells CASSTGRDSYNSPLHF. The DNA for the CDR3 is TGTGCCAGCAGCACTGGACGTGACTCCTATAATTCACCCCTCCACTTT.

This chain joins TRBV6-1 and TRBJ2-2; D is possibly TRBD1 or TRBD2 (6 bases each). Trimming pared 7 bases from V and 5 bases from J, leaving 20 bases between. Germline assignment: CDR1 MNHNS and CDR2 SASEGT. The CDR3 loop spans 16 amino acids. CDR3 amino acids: CASNTGTGVWTGELFF. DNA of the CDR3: TGTGCCAGCAATACAGGGACGGGGGTTTGGACCGGGGAGCTGTTTTTT.

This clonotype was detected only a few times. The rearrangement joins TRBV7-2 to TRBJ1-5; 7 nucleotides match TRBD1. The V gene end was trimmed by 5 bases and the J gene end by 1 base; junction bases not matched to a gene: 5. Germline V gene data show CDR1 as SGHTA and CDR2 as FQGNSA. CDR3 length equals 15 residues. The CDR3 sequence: CASSAGTESNQPQHF. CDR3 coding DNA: TGTGCCAGCAGCGCAGGGACAGAAAGCAATCAGCCCCAGCATTTT.

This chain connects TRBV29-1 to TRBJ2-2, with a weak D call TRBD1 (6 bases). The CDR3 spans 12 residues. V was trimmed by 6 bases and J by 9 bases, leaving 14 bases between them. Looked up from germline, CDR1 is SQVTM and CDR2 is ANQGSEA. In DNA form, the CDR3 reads TGCAGCGTACTTAACAGGGCAAGGGAGCTGTTTTTT. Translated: CSVLNRARELFF.

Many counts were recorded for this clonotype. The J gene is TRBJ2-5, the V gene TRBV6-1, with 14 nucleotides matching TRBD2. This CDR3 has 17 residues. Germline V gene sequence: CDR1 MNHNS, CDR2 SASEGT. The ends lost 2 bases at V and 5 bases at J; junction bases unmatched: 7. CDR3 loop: CASSESGLAGVRETQYF. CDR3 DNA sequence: TGTGCCAGCAGTGAATCGGGACTAGCGGGAGTCAGGGAGACCCAGTACTTC.

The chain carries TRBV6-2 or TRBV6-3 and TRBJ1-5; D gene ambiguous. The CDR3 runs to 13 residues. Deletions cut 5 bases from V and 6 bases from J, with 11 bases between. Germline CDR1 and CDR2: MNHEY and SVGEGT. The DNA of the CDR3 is TGTGCCAGCAGTAGGTCTCCCTCTCAGCCCCAGCATTTT. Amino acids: CASSRSPSQPQHF.

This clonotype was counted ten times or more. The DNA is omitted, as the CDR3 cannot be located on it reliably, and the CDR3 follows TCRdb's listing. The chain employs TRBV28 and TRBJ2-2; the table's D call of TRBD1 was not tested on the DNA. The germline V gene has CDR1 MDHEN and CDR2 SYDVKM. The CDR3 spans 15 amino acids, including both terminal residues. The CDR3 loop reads CASSTSGQPSWWLFF.

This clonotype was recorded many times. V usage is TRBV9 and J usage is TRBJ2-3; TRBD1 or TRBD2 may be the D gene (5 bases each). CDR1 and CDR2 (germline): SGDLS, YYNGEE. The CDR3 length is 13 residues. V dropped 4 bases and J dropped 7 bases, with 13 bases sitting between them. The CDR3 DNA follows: TGTGCCAGCAGCTTACGGGACCGGAATACGCAGTATTTT. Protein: CASSLRDRNTQYF.

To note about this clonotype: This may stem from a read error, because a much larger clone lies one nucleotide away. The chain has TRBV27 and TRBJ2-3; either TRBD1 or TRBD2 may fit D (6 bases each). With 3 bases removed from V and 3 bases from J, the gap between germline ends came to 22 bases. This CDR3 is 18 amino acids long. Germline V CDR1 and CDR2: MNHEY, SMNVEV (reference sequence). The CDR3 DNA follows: TGTGCCAGCAGTTTTTTGGGTCCTGAAGGGGGGTGGACAGATACGCAGTATTTT. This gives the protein CASSFLGPEGGWTDTQYF.

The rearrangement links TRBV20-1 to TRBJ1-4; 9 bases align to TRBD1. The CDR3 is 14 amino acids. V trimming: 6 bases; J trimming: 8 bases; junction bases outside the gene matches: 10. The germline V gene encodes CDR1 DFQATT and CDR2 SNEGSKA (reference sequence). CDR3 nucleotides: TGCAGTGCGCTAAGGGACAGGGTGAGAGAAAAACTGTTTTTT. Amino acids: CSALRDRVREKLFF.

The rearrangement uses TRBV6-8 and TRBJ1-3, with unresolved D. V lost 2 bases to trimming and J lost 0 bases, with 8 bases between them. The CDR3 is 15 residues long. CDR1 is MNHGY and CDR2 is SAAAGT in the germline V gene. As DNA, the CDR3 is TGTGCCAGCAGTTACGGAGCACCCTCTGGAAACACCATATATTTT. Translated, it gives CASSYGAPSGNTIYF.

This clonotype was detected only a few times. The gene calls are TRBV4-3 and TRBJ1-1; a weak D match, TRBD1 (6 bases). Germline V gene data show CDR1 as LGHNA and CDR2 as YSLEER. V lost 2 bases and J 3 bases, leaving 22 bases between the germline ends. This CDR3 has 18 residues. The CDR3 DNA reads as TGCGCCAGCAGCCAAAGAAGGGGGGGGATTGGGAGTTACACTGAAGCTTTCTTT. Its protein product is CASSQRRGGIGSYTEAFF.

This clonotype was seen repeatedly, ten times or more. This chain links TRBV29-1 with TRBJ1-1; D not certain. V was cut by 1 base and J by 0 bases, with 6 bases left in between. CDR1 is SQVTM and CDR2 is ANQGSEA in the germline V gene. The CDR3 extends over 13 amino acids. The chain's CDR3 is CSVEATLNTEAFF. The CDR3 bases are TGCAGCGTTGAAGCCACATTGAACACTGAAGCTTTCTTT.

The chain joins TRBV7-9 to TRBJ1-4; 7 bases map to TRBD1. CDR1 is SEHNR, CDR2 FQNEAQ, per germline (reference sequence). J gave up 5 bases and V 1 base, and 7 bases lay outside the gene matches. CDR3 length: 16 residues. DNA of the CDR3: TGTGCCAGCAGCTTAGGGGACAGCTCGGGAAATGAAAAACTGTTTTTT. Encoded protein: CASSLGDSSGNEKLFF.